Listed below are T cell receptor beta chains from one sample, sequenced in a study of T cell responses to AZD1222 COVID-19 vaccine. Sequencing used immunoSEQ multiplex PCR; TCRdb keeps in-frame clones, though not all of them. The sample lists under 130,000 clones; roughly 90% were seen once. Here the sequenced sample was peripheral blood, taken on day 0 of AZD1222 vaccination. These receptors all stem from an adult in good health. Both conserved end residues are part of each CDR3. D genes are given only for firm matches. The listing skips clone size in some rows; elsewhere it reads once, few, many or a size class.

clone_size: NA; j_call: TRBJ2-7; v_call: TRBV5-1; d_call: NA; cdr3_aa: CASSLGQTTSHEQYF; cdr3_nt: TGCGCCAGCAGCTTGGGGCAGACCACGTCCCACGAGCAGTACTTC
clone_size: NA; j_call: TRBJ1-2; v_call: TRBV15; d_call: NA; cdr3_aa: CATSPPQAGHSLGYTF; cdr3_nt: TGTGCCACCAGCCCGCCTCAGGCCGGCCACTCCCTGGGCTACACCTTC
clone_size: NA; j_call: TRBJ2-5; v_call: TRBV7-9; d_call: TRBD2; cdr3_aa: CASSLGLAGVPQETQYF; cdr3_nt: TGTGCCAGCAGCTTAGGACTAGCGGGGGTTCCCCAAGAGACCCAGTACTTC
clone_size: NA; j_call: TRBJ1-2; v_call: TRBV4-3; d_call: NA; cdr3_aa: CASSQEFNSLGSYGYTF; cdr3_nt: TGCGCCAGCAGCCAAGAATTTAATTCCTTGGGGTCTTATGGCTACACCTTC
clone_size: NA; j_call: TRBJ1-1; v_call: TRBV2; d_call: NA; cdr3_aa: CASSAYIFLGQDTEAFF; cdr3_nt: TGTGCCAGCAGTGCGTATATCTTTCTGGGTCAGGACACTGAAGCTTTCTTT
clone_size: NA; j_call: TRBJ1-4; v_call: TRBV4-1; d_call: TRBD1; cdr3_aa: CASSQTGELNEKLFF; cdr3_nt: TGCGCCAGCAGCCAGACAGGGGAGCTCAATGAAAAACTGTTTTTT
clone_size: NA; j_call: TRBJ1-1; v_call: TRBV7-6; d_call: NA; cdr3_aa: CASSPGLFTEAFF; cdr3_nt: TGTGCCAGCAGCCCTGGGCTTTTCACTGAAGCTTTCTTT
clone_size: NA; j_call: TRBJ2-1; v_call: TRBV7-9; d_call: NA; cdr3_aa: CASSFGRNEQFF; cdr3_nt: TGTGCCAGCAGCTTTGGCCGGAATGAGCAGTTCTTC
clone_size: NA; j_call: TRBJ2-2; v_call: TRBV19; d_call: NA; cdr3_aa: CASSISGVLLNTGELFF; cdr3_nt: TGTGCCAGTAGTATTTCAGGCGTTCTACTCAACACCGGGGAGCTGTTTTTT
clone_size: NA; j_call: TRBJ2-7; v_call: TRBV3-1/TRBV3-2; d_call: NA; cdr3_aa: CASSQSSRGVRYEQYF; cdr3_nt: TGTGCCAGCAGCCAAAGCTCCCGAGGAGTCAGGTACGAGCAGTACTTC
clone_size: few; j_call: TRBJ1-2; v_call: TRBV7-8; d_call: NA; cdr3_aa: CASSATIQQNYGYTF; cdr3_nt: TGTGCCAGCAGCGCCACCATACAGCAAAACTATGGCTACACCTTC
clone_size: few; j_call: TRBJ1-1; v_call: TRBV29-1; d_call: NA; cdr3_aa: CSGGMDTEAFF; cdr3_nt: TGCAGCGGAGGAATGGACACTGAAGCTTTCTTT
clone_size: NA; j_call: TRBJ2-1; v_call: TRBV2; d_call: TRBD1; cdr3_aa: CASSEMGQGYEQFF; cdr3_nt: TGTGCCAGCAGTGAAATGGGACAGGGGTACGAGCAGTTCTTC
clone_size: NA; j_call: TRBJ2-7; v_call: TRBV28; d_call: NA; cdr3_aa: CASSHGAYEQYF; cdr3_nt: TGTGCCAGCAGCCACGGGGCCTACGAGCAGTACTTC
clone_size: NA; j_call: TRBJ2-5; v_call: TRBV19; d_call: NA; cdr3_aa: CASSIGNQETQYF; cdr3_nt: TGTGCCAGTAGTATTGGGAACCAAGAGACCCAGTACTTC
clone_size: NA; j_call: TRBJ2-7; v_call: TRBV9; d_call: NA; cdr3_aa: CASSVGGIIPYEQYF; cdr3_nt: TGTGCCAGCAGCGTAGGGGGAATCATCCCCTACGAGCAGTACTTC